What follows is one T cell receptor beta chain and its context. The data originate from a study of blood T cell repertoires in COVID-19. On the study more broadly: T cells, B-cell-depleted T cells, or PBMCs provided the cDNA or gDNA that served as material.

As handled by the study authors: Amplification with reference gene primers provided the estimates of nucleated cell counts. Sequencing was performed with immunoSEQ multiplex PCR; in TCRdb, only in-frame clones are kept and a portion is missing. For V, J and clone size, that table is used; D and trimming come from the DNA. The sample contains over 85,000 clones, more than 75% of which appear only once. CDR1 is SGHTS and CDR2 is YDEGEE in the germline V gene. Trimming took off 1 base at V and 3 bases at J, with 13 bases between the two ends. This CDR3 is 16 amino acids long. This clonotype was sampled from a man aged 60-69 years with active or convalescent COVID-19. This rearrangement joins TRBV5-8 to TRBJ2-2, with TRBD1 as a possible D gene (6 bases). Material: peripheral blood. The CDR3 spells CASSLTGNTDTGELFF. CDR3 nucleotide sequence: TGTGCCAGCAGCTTGACAGGGAACACGGACACCGGGGAGCTGTTTTTT.